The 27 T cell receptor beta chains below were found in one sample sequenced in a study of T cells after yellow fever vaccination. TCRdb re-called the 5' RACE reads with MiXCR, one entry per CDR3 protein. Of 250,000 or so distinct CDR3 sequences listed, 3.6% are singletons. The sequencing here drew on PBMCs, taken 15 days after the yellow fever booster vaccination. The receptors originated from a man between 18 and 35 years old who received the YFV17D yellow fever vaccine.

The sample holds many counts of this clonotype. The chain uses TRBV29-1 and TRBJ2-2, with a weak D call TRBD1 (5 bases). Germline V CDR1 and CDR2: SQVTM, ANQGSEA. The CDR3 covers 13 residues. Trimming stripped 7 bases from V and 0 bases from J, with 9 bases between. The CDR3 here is CSGTNANTGELFF. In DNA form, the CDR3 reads TGCAGCGGGACAAACGCGAACACCGGGGAGCTGTTTTTT.

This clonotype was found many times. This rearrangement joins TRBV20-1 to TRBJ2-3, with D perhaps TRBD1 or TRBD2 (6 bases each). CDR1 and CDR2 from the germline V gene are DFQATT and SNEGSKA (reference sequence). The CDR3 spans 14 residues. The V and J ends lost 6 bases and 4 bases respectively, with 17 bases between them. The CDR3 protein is CSARGQQLADTQYF. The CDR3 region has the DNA TGCAGTGCCCGGGGGCAACAGCTCGCAGATACGCAGTATTTT.

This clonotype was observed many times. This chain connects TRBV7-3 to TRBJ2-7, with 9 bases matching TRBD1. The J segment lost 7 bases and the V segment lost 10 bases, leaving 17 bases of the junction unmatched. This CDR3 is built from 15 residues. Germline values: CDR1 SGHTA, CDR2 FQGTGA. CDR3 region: CATTRGGTGRGEQYF. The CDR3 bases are TGTGCCACCACTCGAGGCGGGACAGGGAGAGGAGAGCAGTACTTC. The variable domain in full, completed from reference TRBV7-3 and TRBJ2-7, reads GAGVSQTPSNKVTEKGKYVELRCDPISGHTALYWYRQSLGQGPEFLIYFQGTGAADDSGLPNDRFFAVRPEGSVSTLKIQRTERGDSAVYLCATTRGGTGRGEQYFGPGTRLTVT.

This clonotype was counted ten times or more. CDR3 nucleotides: TGTGCCAGCAGACAGGGGGCGCGTGTAACCAAAAACATTCAGTACTTC. It translates to CASRQGARVTKNIQYF. This chain connects TRBV28 to TRBJ2-4; 9 bases match TRBD1. The CDR3 contains 16 residues. Germline-derived CDR1 and CDR2 are MDHEN and SYDVKM. The ends lost 6 bases at V and 2 bases at J; junction bases unmatched: 8.

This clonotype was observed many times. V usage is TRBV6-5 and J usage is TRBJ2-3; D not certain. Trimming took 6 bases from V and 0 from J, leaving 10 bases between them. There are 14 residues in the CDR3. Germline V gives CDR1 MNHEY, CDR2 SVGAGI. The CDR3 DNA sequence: TGTGCCAGCAGGACAAGCTATAGCACAGATACGCAGTATTTT. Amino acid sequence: CASRTSYSTDTQYF.

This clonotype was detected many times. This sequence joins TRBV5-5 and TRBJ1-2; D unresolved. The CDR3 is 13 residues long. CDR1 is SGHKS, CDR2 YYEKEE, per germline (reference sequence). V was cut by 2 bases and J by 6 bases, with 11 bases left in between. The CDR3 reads CASSFYGNDGYTF. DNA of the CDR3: TGTGCCAGCAGCTTTTACGGGAACGATGGCTACACCTTC. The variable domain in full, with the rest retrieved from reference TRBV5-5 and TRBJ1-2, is DAGVTQSPTHLIKTRGQQVTLRCSPISGHKSVSWYQQVLGQGPQFIFQYYEKEERGRGNFPDRFSARQFPNYSSELNVNALLLGDSALYLCASSFYGNDGYTFGSGTRLTVV.

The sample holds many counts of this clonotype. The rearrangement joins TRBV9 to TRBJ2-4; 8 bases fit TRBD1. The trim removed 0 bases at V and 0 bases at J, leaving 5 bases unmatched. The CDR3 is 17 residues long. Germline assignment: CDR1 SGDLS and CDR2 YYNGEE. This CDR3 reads CASSVGSGGLAKNIQYF. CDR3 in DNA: TGTGCCAGCAGCGTAGGGTCAGGGGGCCTAGCCAAAAACATTCAGTACTTC.

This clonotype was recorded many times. CDR3 region: CASKLTQGAYEQFF. CDR3 coding DNA: TGTGCCAGTAAGCTTACACAGGGAGCTTACGAGCAGTTCTTC. This chain links TRBV19 with TRBJ2-1; the D gene is possibly TRBD1 (6 bases). Germline V lookup: CDR1 LNHDA, CDR2 SQIVND (reference sequence). The CDR3 sequence is 14 residues long. Trimming removed 7 bases from V and 10 bases from J, with 20 bases in between.

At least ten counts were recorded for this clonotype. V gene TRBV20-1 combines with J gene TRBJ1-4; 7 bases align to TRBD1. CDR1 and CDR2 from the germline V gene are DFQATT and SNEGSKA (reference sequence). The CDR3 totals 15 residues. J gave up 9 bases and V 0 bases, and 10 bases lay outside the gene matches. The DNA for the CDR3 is TGCAGTGCTAGAGATGAGTTTCAGGGGGAGAAAAAACTGTTTTTT. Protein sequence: CSARDEFQGEKKLFF.

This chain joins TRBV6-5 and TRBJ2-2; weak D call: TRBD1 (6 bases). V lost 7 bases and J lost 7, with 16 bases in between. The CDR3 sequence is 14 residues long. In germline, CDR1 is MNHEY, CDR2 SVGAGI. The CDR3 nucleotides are TGTGCCAGCACCCCCGACAGGTGGGGCGGGGAGCTGTTTTTT. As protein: CASTPDRWGGELFF.

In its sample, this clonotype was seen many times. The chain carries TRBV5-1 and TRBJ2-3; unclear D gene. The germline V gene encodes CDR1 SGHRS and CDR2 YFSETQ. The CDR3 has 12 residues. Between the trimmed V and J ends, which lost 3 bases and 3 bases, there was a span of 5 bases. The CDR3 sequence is CASSYWTDTQYF. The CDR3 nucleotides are TGCGCCAGCAGCTATTGGACAGATACGCAGTATTTT.

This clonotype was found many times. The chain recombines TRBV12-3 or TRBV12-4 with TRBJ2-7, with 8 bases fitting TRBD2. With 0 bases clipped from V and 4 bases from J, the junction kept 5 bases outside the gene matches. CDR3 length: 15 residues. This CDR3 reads CASSLAPGGGYEQYF. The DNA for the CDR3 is TGTGCCAGCAGTTTAGCCCCGGGGGGGGGATACGAGCAGTACTTC.

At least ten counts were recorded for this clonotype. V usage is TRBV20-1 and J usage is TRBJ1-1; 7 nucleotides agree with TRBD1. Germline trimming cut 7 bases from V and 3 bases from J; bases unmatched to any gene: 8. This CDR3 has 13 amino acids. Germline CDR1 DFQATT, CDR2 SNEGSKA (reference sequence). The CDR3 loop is CSVEGAPDTEAFF. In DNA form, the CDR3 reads TGCAGTGTCGAGGGGGCGCCGGACACTGAAGCTTTCTTT.

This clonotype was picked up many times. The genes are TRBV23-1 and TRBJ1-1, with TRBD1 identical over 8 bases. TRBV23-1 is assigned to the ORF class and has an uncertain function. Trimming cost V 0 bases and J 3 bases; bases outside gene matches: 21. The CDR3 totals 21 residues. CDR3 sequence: CASSQSVGVADRGQTYTEAFF. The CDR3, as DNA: TGCGCCAGCAGTCAATCAGTTGGTGTGGCTGACAGGGGCCAAACCTACACTGAAGCTTTCTTT.

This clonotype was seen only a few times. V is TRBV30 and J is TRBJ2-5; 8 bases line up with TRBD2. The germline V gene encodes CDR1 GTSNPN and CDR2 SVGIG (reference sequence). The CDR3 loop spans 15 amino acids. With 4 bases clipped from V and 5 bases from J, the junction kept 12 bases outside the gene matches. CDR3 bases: TGTGCCTGGAATCTCGGCGGGGGGCCCCGGGAGACCCAGTACTTC. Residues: CAWNLGGGPRETQYF.

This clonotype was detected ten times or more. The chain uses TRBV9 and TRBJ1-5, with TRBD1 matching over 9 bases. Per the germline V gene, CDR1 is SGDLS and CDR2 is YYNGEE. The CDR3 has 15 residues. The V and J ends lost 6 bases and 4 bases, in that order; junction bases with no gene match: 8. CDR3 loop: CASILPGQGNQPQHF. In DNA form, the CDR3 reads TGTGCCAGCATCCTCCCTGGACAGGGGAATCAGCCCCAGCATTTT.

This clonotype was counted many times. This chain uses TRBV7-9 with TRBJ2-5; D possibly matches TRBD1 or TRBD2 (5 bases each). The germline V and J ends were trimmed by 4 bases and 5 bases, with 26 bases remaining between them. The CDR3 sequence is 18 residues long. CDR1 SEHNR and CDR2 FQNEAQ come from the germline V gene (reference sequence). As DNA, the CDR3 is TGTGCCAGCAGCTCACGCAGATACCGGGACGGCCCACGGGAGACCCAGTACTTC. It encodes CASSSRRYRDGPRETQYF. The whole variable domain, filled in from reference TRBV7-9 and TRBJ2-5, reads DTGVSQNPRHKITKRGQNVTFRCDPISEHNRLYWYRQTLGQGPEFLTYFQNEAQLEKSRLLSDRFSAERPKGSFSTLEIQRTEQGDSAMYLCASSSRRYRDGPRETQYFGPGTRLLVL.

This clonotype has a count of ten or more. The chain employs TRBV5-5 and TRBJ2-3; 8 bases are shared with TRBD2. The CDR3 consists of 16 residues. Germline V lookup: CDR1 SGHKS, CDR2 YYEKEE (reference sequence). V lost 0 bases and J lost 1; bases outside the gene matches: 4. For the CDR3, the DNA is TGTGCCAGCAGCTTGGATCCAGCGGGGGGCACAGATACGCAGTATTTT. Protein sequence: CASSLDPAGGTDTQYF.

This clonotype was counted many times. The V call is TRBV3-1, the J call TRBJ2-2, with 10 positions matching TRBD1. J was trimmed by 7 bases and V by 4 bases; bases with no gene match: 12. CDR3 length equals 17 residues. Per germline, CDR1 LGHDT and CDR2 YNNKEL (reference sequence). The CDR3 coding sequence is TGTGCCAGCAGCCCCATACACGGACAGGGGGGAATCGGGGAGCTGTTTTTT. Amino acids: CASSPIHGQGGIGELFF.

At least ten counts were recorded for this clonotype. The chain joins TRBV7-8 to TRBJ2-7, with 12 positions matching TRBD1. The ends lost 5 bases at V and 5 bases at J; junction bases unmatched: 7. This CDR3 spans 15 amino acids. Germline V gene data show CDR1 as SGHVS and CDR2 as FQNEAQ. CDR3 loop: CASSPGGQGAHEQYF. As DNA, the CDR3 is TGTGCCAGCAGCCCGGGGGGACAGGGGGCCCACGAGCAGTACTTC.

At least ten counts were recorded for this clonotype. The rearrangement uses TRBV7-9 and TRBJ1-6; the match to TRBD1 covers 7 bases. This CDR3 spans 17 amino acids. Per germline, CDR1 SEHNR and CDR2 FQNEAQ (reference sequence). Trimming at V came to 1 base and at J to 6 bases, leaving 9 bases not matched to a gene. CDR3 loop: CASSLGAPGGSNSPLHF. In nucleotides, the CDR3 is TGTGCCAGCAGCTTAGGGGCCCCAGGGGGAAGTAATTCACCCCTCCACTTT. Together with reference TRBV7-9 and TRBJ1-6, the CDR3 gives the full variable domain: DTGVSQNPRHKITKRGQNVTFRCDPISEHNRLYWYRQTLGQGPEFLTYFQNEAQLEKSRLLSDRFSAERPKGSFSTLEIQRTEQGDSAMYLCASSLGAPGGSNSPLHFGNGTRLTVT.

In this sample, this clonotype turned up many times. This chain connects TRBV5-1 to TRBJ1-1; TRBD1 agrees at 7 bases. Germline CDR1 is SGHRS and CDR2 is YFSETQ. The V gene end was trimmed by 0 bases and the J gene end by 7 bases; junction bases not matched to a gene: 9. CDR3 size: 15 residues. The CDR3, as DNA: TGCGCCAGCAGCTTGGAGCAACACCGGGACAGTGAAGCTTTCTTT. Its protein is CASSLEQHRDSEAFF.

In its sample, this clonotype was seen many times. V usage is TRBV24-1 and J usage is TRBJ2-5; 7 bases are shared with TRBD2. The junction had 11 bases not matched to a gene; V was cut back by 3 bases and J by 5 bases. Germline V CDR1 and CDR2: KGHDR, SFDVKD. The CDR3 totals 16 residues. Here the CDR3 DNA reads TGTGCCACCAGTGATGGGTGGGGCGGGGGACCGGAGACCCAGTACTTC. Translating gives CATSDGWGGGPETQYF.

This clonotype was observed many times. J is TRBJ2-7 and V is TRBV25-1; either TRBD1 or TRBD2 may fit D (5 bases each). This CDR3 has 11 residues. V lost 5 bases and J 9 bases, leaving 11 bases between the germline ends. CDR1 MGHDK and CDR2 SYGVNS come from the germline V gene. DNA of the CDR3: TGTGCCAGCAGTATGGGGGTATTGCAGTACGTC. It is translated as CASSMGVLQYV.

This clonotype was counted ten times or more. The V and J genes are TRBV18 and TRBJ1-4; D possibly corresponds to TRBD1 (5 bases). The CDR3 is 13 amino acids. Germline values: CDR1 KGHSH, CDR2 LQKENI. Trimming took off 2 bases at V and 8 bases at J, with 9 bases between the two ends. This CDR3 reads CASSPGTGEKLFF. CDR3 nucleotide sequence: TGTGCCAGCTCACCAGGGACGGGAGAAAAACTGTTTTTT.

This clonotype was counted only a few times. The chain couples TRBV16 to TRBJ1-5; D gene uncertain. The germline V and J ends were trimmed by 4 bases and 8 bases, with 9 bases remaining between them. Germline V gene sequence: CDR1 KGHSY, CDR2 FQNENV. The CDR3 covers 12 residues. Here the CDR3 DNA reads TGTGCCAGCAGCCTGGCCCTGGAGCCCCAGCATTTT. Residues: CASSLALEPQHF.

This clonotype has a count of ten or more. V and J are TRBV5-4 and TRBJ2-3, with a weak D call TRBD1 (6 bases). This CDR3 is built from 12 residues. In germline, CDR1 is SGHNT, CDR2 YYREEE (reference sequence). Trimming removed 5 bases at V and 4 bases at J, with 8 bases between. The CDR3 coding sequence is TGTGCCAGCAGAGCAGGGGCAGATACGCAGTATTTT. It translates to CASRAGADTQYF.